This passage covers 7 T cell receptor beta chains from one sample sequenced in a study of spatial heterogeneity in lung cancer. The antigens these receptors bind are not known. General study findings and limits: Tracking of tumor mutation counts was seen in expanded intratumoral alpha and beta TCR counts.

Time point in this sample: sample taken at primary tumor resection. TCRdb reanalysed the 5' RACE reads using MiXCR and keeps one entry per CDR3 protein. The table includes over 150 distinct CDR3 sequences, approximately 26% detected once. The source was lung tumor tissue, collected at surgery. The source of these receptors is a male donor with early-stage non-small cell lung cancer.

By proportion, this clonotype is hyperexpanded. Since it is a stray read in a library aimed at alpha chains, this beta chain has a size that is not meaningful. The V and J genes are TRBV18 and TRBJ2-1; D unclear. Trimming left V 3 bases short and J 5 bases short, with 5 bases between. Looked up from germline, CDR1 is KGHSH and CDR2 is LQKENI. There are 12 residues in the CDR3. The CDR3 DNA follows: TGTGCCAGCTCACCCGCGAACAATGAGCAGTTCTTC. It is translated as CASSPANNEQFF. The whole variable domain, remainder taken from reference TRBV18 and TRBJ2-1, is NAGVMQNPRHLVRRRGQEARLRCSPMKGHSHVYWYRQLPEEGLKFMVYLQKENIIDESGMPKERFSAEFPKEGPSILRIQQVVRGDSAAYFCASSPANNEQFFGPGTRLTVL.

Concerning this clonotype: This beta chain is a stray read from a library made for alpha chains; its abundance is not meaningful. J is TRBJ1-1 and V is TRBV12-3 or TRBV12-4; D is undetermined. The CDR3 has 12 residues. Trimming took 9 bases from V and 10 from J, leaving 18 bases between them. The CDR3 DNA sequence: TGTGCCAGTGAGGCGGCTGCGGGGAGAGCTTTCTTT. Translating gives CASEAAAGRAFF.

This clonotype ranks as large. Because this beta chain is a stray read in a library intended to capture alpha chains, its abundance should not be given much weight. The chain combines TRBV9 with TRBJ2-2; the D gene is possibly TRBD2 (5 bases). There are 14 residues in the CDR3. Germline-derived CDR1 and CDR2 are SGDLS and YYNGEE. Trimming left V 3 bases short and J 6 bases short, with 12 bases between. CDR3 region: CASSGQLASGELFF. CDR3 bases: TGTGCCAGCAGCGGCCAGTTAGCGTCCGGGGAGCTGTTTTTT.

This clonotype is judged large. This beta chain appears as a stray read in a library generated for alpha chains; its size is not informative. The rearrangement joins TRBV9 to TRBJ2-5; TRBD1 is a possible D gene (6 bases). V dropped 3 bases and J dropped 5 bases, with 14 bases sitting between them. Looked up from germline, CDR1 is SGDLS and CDR2 is YYNGEE. The length of the CDR3 is 14 residues. The CDR3 loop is CASSAEDRYETQYF. Written as DNA, the CDR3 is TGTGCCAGCAGCGCCGAGGACAGATACGAGACCCAGTACTTC.

Concerning this clonotype: Because the library targeted alpha chains, this beta chain is an off-target read whose size means little. The rearrangement uses TRBV28 and TRBJ1-4; 7 nucleotides align to TRBD1. The CDR3 has 14 amino acids. V was pared by 4 bases and J by 5 bases, with 4 bases of the junction left unmatched. From germline, CDR1 is MDHEN and CDR2 SYDVKM. This CDR3 reads CASSSGTANEKLFF. The DNA of the CDR3 is TGTGCCAGCAGTTCGGGGACAGCGAATGAAAAACTGTTTTTT.

About this clonotype itself: With the library built for alpha chains, this beta chain is off target and its frequency is not meaningful. The chain combines TRBV18 with TRBJ2-1, with 11 positions matching TRBD2. This CDR3 is built from 17 residues. Trimming cost V 3 bases and J 9 bases; bases outside gene matches: 13. Germline assignment: CDR1 KGHSH and CDR2 LQKENI. The CDR3 region has the DNA TGTGCCAGCTCACCCATCCTAGTAGCGGGGGGGCCTATTGAGCAGTTCTTC. Protein product: CASSPILVAGGPIEQFF. The full variable domain, completed using reference TRBV18 and TRBJ2-1, is NAGVMQNPRHLVRRRGQEARLRCSPMKGHSHVYWYRQLPEEGLKFMVYLQKENIIDESGMPKERFSAEFPKEGPSILRIQQVVRGDSAAYFCASSPILVAGGPIEQFFGPGTRLTVL.

About this clonotype itself: This beta chain is an off-target read within a library intended for alpha chains, so its frequency means little. V usage is TRBV6-5 and J usage is TRBJ1-1, with D perhaps matching TRBD1 (6 bases). The CDR3 has 13 residues. Germline V gene sequence: CDR1 MNHEY, CDR2 SVGAGI. Trimming left V 3 bases short and J 7 bases short, with 12 bases between. The CDR3, as DNA: TGTGCCAGCAGTTATAATGAGGGGGGTGAAGCTTTCTTT. Residues: CASSYNEGGEAFF.